This T cell receptor beta chain was sequenced during a study of blood T cell repertoires in COVID-19. The table came from immunoSEQ multiplex PCR; TCRdb's copy has only in-frame clones and leaves some out. Of over 200,000 clones in the sample, under 90% were seen once. This clone was seen only once. CDR1 and CDR2 (germline): LNHNV, YYDKDF (reference sequence). Trimming shortened V by 6 bases and J by 5 bases, and 16 bases separated the two germline ends. The CDR3 sequence is 14 residues long. Material: PBMCs or T cells enriched from blood (not recorded which). This TCR came from a man aged 55 to 70 who had recovered from COVID-19. This rearrangement joins TRBV15 to TRBJ1-1, with D unresolved. The CDR3 sequence: CATSISRPPTEAFF. CDR3 nucleotides: TGTGCCACCAGTATTAGCCGGCCCCCAACTGAAGCTTTCTTT.